This T cell receptor beta chain was observed in a study of T-cell memory formation after mild COVID-19. cDNA libraries for TCR alpha and TCR beta, carrying sample barcodes and UMIs, came from 5'RACE with constant-segment primers. TCRdb itself ran the 5' RACE reads through MiXCR, one entry per CDR3 protein. The table has roughly 500,000 distinct CDR3 sequences, 20% seen once. After removal of 7 bases from V and 6 bases from J, the junction contained 10 bases not matched to a gene. The CDR3 runs to 14 residues. Germline V CDR1 and CDR2: LNHDA, SQIVND (reference sequence). The clonotype originates from an adult woman who had mild COVID-19 (a few samples of this study predate the infection). Cell type and time point are not known. The chain joins TRBV19 to TRBJ1-1, with 8 positions matching TRBD1. The sequencing input was PBMCs or a T cell subset sorted from them (not recorded which). CDR3 residues: CASITDRVGAEAFF. For the CDR3, the DNA is TGTGCCAGTATTACGGACAGGGTAGGCGCTGAAGCTTTCTTT.